The clone carrying this T cell receptor beta chain was detected once. The sample comes from a study of blood T cell repertoires in COVID-19. Background on the study: PBMCs, B-cell-depleted T cells, or T cells were the source of the cDNA or gDNA that made up the material.

In the original analysis: Nucleated cell counts were estimated from reference gene primer amplification. The table came from immunoSEQ multiplex PCR; TCRdb's copy has only in-frame clones and leaves some out. The DNA gave D and trimming, while V, J and clone size come from that table. This table has about 180,000 clones, about 82% appearing once. This TCR was sampled from a woman in her 30s who had recovered from COVID-19. The sequencing sample was made of PBMCs or T cells enriched from blood (not recorded which).

CDR3 sequence (DNA): TGCGCCAGCAGCGGGACAGCCAATTCACCCCTCCACTTT. Amino acids: CASSGTANSPLHF. This sequence joins TRBV5-1 and TRBJ1-6; TRBD1 matches at 7 bases. From germline, CDR1 is SGHRS and CDR2 YFSETQ. The CDR3 has 13 amino acids. Unmatched junction bases numbered 2, after V lost 4 bases and J lost 7 bases.